This T cell receptor beta chain was captured by sequencing in a study of T cells expressing NK-cell markers. Overall study findings and caveats: These clonotypes, the leaders elsewhere, also led the CD3+CD56-NKG2C+ fraction in four donors. In more than five donors, dominant CD3+CD56+NKG2C+ clonotypes ranked among the top 10 CD8+ clonotypes.

CDR1 and CDR2 (germline): MGHRA, YSYEKL. This CDR3 spans 15 amino acids. The TCR beta cDNA came from 5'RACE template switching with UMIs. Using the 5' RACE reads, TCRdb records one entry per CDR3 protein without DNA. The sample's table shows about 180,000 distinct CDR3 sequences. About this clonotype itself: Its antigen is unknown.

The sequence was collected from a man aged 18-69 years in good health. The chain recombines TRBV4-1 with TRBJ2-3; TCRdb reports TRBD2, a call that lacks DNA to check it against. The sequenced material came from blood T cells: a sorted CD56 or NKG2C T cell subset, CD4+ or CD8+ T cells, or bulk PBMC T cells (not recorded which). CDR3 amino acids: CASSQERGVANEQYF.